Listed below are T cell receptor beta chains from one sample, sequenced in a study of blood T cell repertoires in COVID-19. Measured with immunoSEQ multiplex PCR; TCRdb has only the in-frame clones, and not every one. The sample comprises roughly 110,000 clones, roughly 81% of which are singletons, and roughly a tenth rests with the top ten. Sequences were obtained from peripheral blood. All receptors come from a human donor in a cohort sampled during active COVID-19. The CDR3 runs from the conserved cysteine through the conserved F or W. A D gene is named only where the DNA matches it firmly. Not every row has a clone size; where given, it reads once, few, many or a size class.

j_gene: TRBJ2-7; d_gene: TRBD1; abundance: NA; v_gene: TRBV19; CDR3nt: TGTGCCAGTAGTAACTCCGGGAACAGGGGGTCCCACTACGAGCAGTACTTC; CDR3aa: CASSNSGNRGSHYEQYF
j_gene: TRBJ2-3; d_gene: TRBD1; abundance: NA; v_gene: TRBV7-9; CDR3nt: TGTGCCAGCAGCTCCGGGACAGGGGTCACAGATACGCAGTATTTT; CDR3aa: CASSSGTGVTDTQYF
j_gene: TRBJ1-5; d_gene: NA; abundance: NA; v_gene: TRBV19; CDR3nt: TGTGCCAGTAGGGGGGGGCTCGGTCAGCCCCAGCATTTT; CDR3aa: CASRGGLGQPQHF
j_gene: TRBJ2-3; d_gene: TRBD1; abundance: NA; v_gene: TRBV5-1; CDR3nt: TGCGCCAGCAGTCCCCAAGGCTGGACAGGGATCACAGATACGCAGTATTTT; CDR3aa: CASSPQGWTGITDTQYF
j_gene: TRBJ2-7; d_gene: TRBD1; abundance: few; v_gene: TRBV5-5; CDR3nt: TGTGCCAGCAGCTTCCGGGACAGCCCCCCGGGGCAGTACTTC; CDR3aa: CASSFRDSPPGQYF
j_gene: TRBJ1-4; d_gene: NA; abundance: NA; v_gene: TRBV12-3/TRBV12-4; CDR3nt: TGTGCCAGCAGTTTATTTGAGGATGAAAAACTGTTTTTT; CDR3aa: CASSLFEDEKLFF
j_gene: TRBJ1-5; d_gene: TRBD1; abundance: NA; v_gene: TRBV5-8; CDR3nt: TGTGCCAGCAGCCTCAGGGGGCTGAGCAATCAGCCCCAGCATTTT; CDR3aa: CASSLRGLSNQPQHF
j_gene: TRBJ2-5; d_gene: TRBD1; abundance: NA; v_gene: TRBV24-1; CDR3nt: TGTGCCACCAGTGATTCCGGGACAGGGGAAGGGACCCAGTACTTC; CDR3aa: CATSDSGTGEGTQYF
j_gene: TRBJ2-2; d_gene: TRBD1; abundance: NA; v_gene: TRBV19; CDR3nt: TGTGCCAGTAGTATAAAAGGTGTGCGACAGGGGCCGAACACCGGGGAGCTGTTTTTT; CDR3aa: CASSIKGVRQGPNTGELFF
j_gene: TRBJ1-2; d_gene: TRBD1; abundance: NA; v_gene: TRBV7-2; CDR3nt: TGTGCCAGCAGCCGGCAGGGGGCGGACTATGGCTACACCTTC; CDR3aa: CASSRQGADYGYTF
j_gene: TRBJ1-3; d_gene: NA; abundance: NA; v_gene: TRBV2; CDR3nt: TGTGCCAGCAGTGAACAGGGAAACACCATATATTTT; CDR3aa: CASSEQGNTIYF
j_gene: TRBJ1-6; d_gene: TRBD1; abundance: NA; v_gene: TRBV2; CDR3nt: TGTGCCAGCAGTCGGGACAGGGTGTCCAGTTCATCCCTCCACTTT; CDR3aa: CASSRDRVSSSSLHF
j_gene: TRBJ2-3; d_gene: TRBD2; abundance: NA; v_gene: TRBV9; CDR3nt: TGTGCCAGCAGCGTAGAGGTGGGACTAGTCCCAGATACGCAGTATTTT; CDR3aa: CASSVEVGLVPDTQYF
j_gene: TRBJ1-6; d_gene: NA; abundance: NA; v_gene: TRBV21-1; CDR3nt: TGTGCCAGCAGCGATTTAACAGGGGCCTCCGACTTAAGCTCCTATAATTCACCCCTCCACTTT; CDR3aa: CASSDLTGASDLSSYNSPLHF
j_gene: TRBJ2-7; d_gene: TRBD2; abundance: NA; v_gene: TRBV6-6; CDR3nt: TGTGCCAGCAGTCGAATTCTAGCGGGAGCATACTACGAGCAGTACTTC; CDR3aa: CASSRILAGAYYEQYF
j_gene: TRBJ2-5; d_gene: TRBD2; abundance: NA; v_gene: TRBV20-1; CDR3nt: TGCAGTGCTAGTGAACGACTAGCTTGGCAGACCCAGTACTTC; CDR3aa: CSASERLAWQTQYF
j_gene: TRBJ2-3; d_gene: NA; abundance: NA; v_gene: TRBV6-1; CDR3nt: TGTGCCAGCAGTGGATTGTTAGGACAAACCACAGATACGCAGTATTTT; CDR3aa: CASSGLLGQTTDTQYF
j_gene: TRBJ1-5; d_gene: TRBD1; abundance: few; v_gene: TRBV6-5; CDR3nt: TGTGCCAGCAGGCCGGGACAGGGTGAAGTGCAGCCCCAGCATTTT; CDR3aa: CASRPGQGEVQPQHF
j_gene: TRBJ1-1; d_gene: TRBD1; abundance: NA; v_gene: TRBV15; CDR3nt: TGTGCCACCAGCAGAGAGACAGGGGGCGGGTTGACAGAAGCTTTCTTT; CDR3aa: CATSRETGGGLTEAFF
j_gene: TRBJ2-1; d_gene: TRBD2; abundance: NA; v_gene: TRBV28; CDR3nt: TGTGCCAGCATTGTAAGTAGCGGGGCGAACAATGAGCAGTTCTTC; CDR3aa: CASIVSSGANNEQFF
j_gene: TRBJ2-3; d_gene: TRBD2; abundance: NA; v_gene: TRBV9; CDR3nt: TGTGCCAGCAGCGTAGGAGGCCCCGATCGGACTAGCGGGGGGGCCACAGATACGCAGTATTTT; CDR3aa: CASSVGGPDRTSGGATDTQYF
j_gene: TRBJ2-7; d_gene: TRBD2; abundance: NA; v_gene: TRBV28; CDR3nt: TGTGCCAGCAGGCCTAGCGGGGGGGGCCGCGAGCAGTACTTC; CDR3aa: CASRPSGGGREQYF
j_gene: TRBJ2-7; d_gene: NA; abundance: NA; v_gene: TRBV4-3; CDR3nt: TGCGCCAGCAGCCAAGATCGCGACAAGCAGTACTTC; CDR3aa: CASSQDRDKQYF
j_gene: TRBJ1-3; d_gene: TRBD1; abundance: NA; v_gene: TRBV24-1; CDR3nt: TGTGCCACCAGACCGGGACAGAGAATTATTAACACCATATATTTT; CDR3aa: CATRPGQRIINTIYF
j_gene: TRBJ2-6; d_gene: NA; abundance: NA; v_gene: TRBV27; CDR3nt: TGTGCCAGCAGTATGAGGGGGAAAGGGGCCAACGTCCTGACTTTC; CDR3aa: CASSMRGKGANVLTF
j_gene: TRBJ1-2; d_gene: TRBD1; abundance: NA; v_gene: TRBV5-1; CDR3nt: TGCGCCAGCAGCTTGGAGACAGGGTCGGATGGCTACACCTTC; CDR3aa: CASSLETGSDGYTF
j_gene: TRBJ1-2; d_gene: TRBD1; abundance: few; v_gene: TRBV7-3; CDR3nt: TGTGCCAGCAGCTTAAGCGGGACAGGAGCGCTTGGCTACACCTTC; CDR3aa: CASSLSGTGALGYTF
j_gene: TRBJ2-7; d_gene: TRBD1; abundance: NA; v_gene: TRBV6-2/TRBV6-3; CDR3nt: TGTGCCAGCAGTTTTACAGGGGGCCCGTACGAGCAGTACTTC; CDR3aa: CASSFTGGPYEQYF
j_gene: TRBJ2-2; d_gene: TRBD2; abundance: NA; v_gene: TRBV5-1; CDR3nt: TGCGCCAGCAGCCAAATAGCGGGAGGGCCCGGGGAGCTGTTTTTT; CDR3aa: CASSQIAGGPGELFF
j_gene: TRBJ2-7; d_gene: TRBD1; abundance: NA; v_gene: TRBV7-3; CDR3nt: TGTGCCAGCAGTGCCGGGACAGGGGGATATTACGAGCAGTACTTC; CDR3aa: CASSAGTGGYYEQYF
j_gene: TRBJ2-1; d_gene: NA; abundance: once; v_gene: TRBV7-8; CDR3nt: TGTGCCAGCAGCCCCGGGACTCCCTCCTACAATGAGCAGTTCTTC; CDR3aa: CASSPGTPSYNEQFF
j_gene: TRBJ1-4; d_gene: NA; abundance: NA; v_gene: TRBV12-3/TRBV12-4; CDR3nt: TGTGCCAGCAGACGGACAGCTTTTGAAAAACTGTTTTTT; CDR3aa: CASRRTAFEKLFF
j_gene: TRBJ2-7; d_gene: NA; abundance: many; v_gene: TRBV3-1/TRBV3-2; CDR3nt: TGTGCCAGCAGCCAAGGCCTCGGGGGCGAGCAGTACTTC; CDR3aa: CASSQGLGGEQYF
j_gene: TRBJ1-2; d_gene: TRBD1; abundance: NA; v_gene: TRBV6-6; CDR3nt: TGTGCCAGCAGTTACCCTGACAGGGTCGCGAACTATGGCTACACCTTC; CDR3aa: CASSYPDRVANYGYTF
j_gene: TRBJ2-7; d_gene: NA; abundance: NA; v_gene: TRBV7-9; CDR3nt: TGTGCCAGCAGCCCGCCATCCCAACTACGCGAGCAGTACTTC; CDR3aa: CASSPPSQLREQYF
j_gene: TRBJ1-1; d_gene: TRBD1; abundance: NA; v_gene: TRBV18; CDR3nt: TGTGCCAGCTCACCAGGTATGGTACGGGACAGCGAAGCTTTCTTT; CDR3aa: CASSPGMVRDSEAFF
j_gene: TRBJ1-6; d_gene: TRBD1; abundance: once; v_gene: TRBV30; CDR3nt: TGTGCCTGGCGGACAGGGTCTAATTCACCCCTCCACTTT; CDR3aa: CAWRTGSNSPLHF
j_gene: TRBJ2-7; d_gene: TRBD1; abundance: NA; v_gene: TRBV30; CDR3nt: TGTGCCTGGGGGGGACAGCCCTACGAGCAGTACTTC; CDR3aa: CAWGGQPYEQYF
j_gene: TRBJ1-2; d_gene: NA; abundance: once; v_gene: TRBV7-2; CDR3nt: TGTGCCAGCAGCTTATTGGCGGCTACCTATGGCTACACCTTC; CDR3aa: CASSLLAATYGYTF
j_gene: TRBJ1-1; d_gene: NA; abundance: NA; v_gene: TRBV30; CDR3nt: TGTGCCTGGAGTGCCCAGGCGGCTTTCTTT; CDR3aa: CAWSAQAAFF
j_gene: TRBJ1-5; d_gene: NA; abundance: few; v_gene: TRBV28; CDR3nt: TGTGCCAGCAGTTCCCCCCAGACCCAGCATTTT; CDR3aa: CASSSPQTQHF
j_gene: TRBJ2-7; d_gene: TRBD1; abundance: NA; v_gene: TRBV6-5; CDR3nt: TGTGCCAGCAGCTGGACAGGGGATAGCTCCTACGAGCAGTACTTC; CDR3aa: CASSWTGDSSYEQYF
j_gene: TRBJ2-7; d_gene: TRBD1; abundance: NA; v_gene: TRBV6-2/TRBV6-3; CDR3nt: TGTGCCAGCAGCTGGGGGACAGGGTCCTACGAGCAGTACTTC; CDR3aa: CASSWGTGSYEQYF
j_gene: TRBJ2-5; d_gene: TRBD1; abundance: NA; v_gene: TRBV4-1; CDR3nt: TGCGCCAGCAGCCAAGATCCCCCAGGGGGCTACCAAGAGACCCAGTACTTC; CDR3aa: CASSQDPPGGYQETQYF
j_gene: TRBJ2-3; d_gene: TRBD2; abundance: NA; v_gene: TRBV9; CDR3nt: TGTGCCAGCAGCGTAGGTAGCGGGGGTCACACAGATACGCAGTATTTT; CDR3aa: CASSVGSGGHTDTQYF
j_gene: TRBJ1-4; d_gene: TRBD1; abundance: once; v_gene: TRBV28; CDR3nt: TGTGCCAGCAGTCCCGGGACAGGGGCGGTAGAAAAACTGTTTTTT; CDR3aa: CASSPGTGAVEKLFF
j_gene: TRBJ1-2; d_gene: TRBD1; abundance: NA; v_gene: TRBV7-9; CDR3nt: TGTGCCAGCAGCCCCCGGGACAGGCTTAACTATGGCTACACCTTC; CDR3aa: CASSPRDRLNYGYTF
j_gene: TRBJ1-6; d_gene: NA; abundance: few; v_gene: TRBV11-3; CDR3nt: TGTGCCAGCAGCTTACGGGGGGGGACTAATTCACCCCTCCACTTT; CDR3aa: CASSLRGGTNSPLHF
j_gene: TRBJ1-6; d_gene: TRBD1; abundance: NA; v_gene: TRBV28; CDR3nt: TGTGCCAGCACGGTATGGTGGGGGGGACAGGACAATTCTCATTCACCCCTCCACTTT; CDR3aa: CASTVWWGGQDNSHSPLHF
j_gene: TRBJ2-6; d_gene: NA; abundance: NA; v_gene: TRBV4-1; CDR3nt: TGCGCCAGCAGCCGACAGGTTCCGAACTCTGGGGCCAACGTCCTGACTTTC; CDR3aa: CASSRQVPNSGANVLTF
j_gene: TRBJ1-3; d_gene: TRBD1; abundance: once; v_gene: TRBV7-2; CDR3nt: TGTGCCAGCAGCACGCAGGGACAGGGTGCTGGAAACACCATATATTTT; CDR3aa: CASSTQGQGAGNTIYF